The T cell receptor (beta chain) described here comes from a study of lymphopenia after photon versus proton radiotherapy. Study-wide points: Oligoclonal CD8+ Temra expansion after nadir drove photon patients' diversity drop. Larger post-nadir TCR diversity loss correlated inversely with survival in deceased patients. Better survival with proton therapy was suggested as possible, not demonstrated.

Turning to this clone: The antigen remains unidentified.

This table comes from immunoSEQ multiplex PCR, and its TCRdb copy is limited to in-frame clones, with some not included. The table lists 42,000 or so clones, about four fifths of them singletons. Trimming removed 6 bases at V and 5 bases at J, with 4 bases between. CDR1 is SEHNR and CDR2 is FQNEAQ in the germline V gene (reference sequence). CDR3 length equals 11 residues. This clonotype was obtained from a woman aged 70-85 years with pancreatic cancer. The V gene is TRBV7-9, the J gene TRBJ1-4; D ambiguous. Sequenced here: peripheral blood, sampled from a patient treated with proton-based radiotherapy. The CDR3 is CASRINEKLFF. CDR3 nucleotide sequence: TGTGCCAGCAGGATCAATGAAAAACTGTTTTTT.